Each of the 26 T cell receptor beta chains below was sequenced from the same sample in a study of radiation and T cells in renal cell carcinoma. Time point here: baseline pretreatment blood. The treatment denotes: 15 Gy SBRT to primary tumor, nephrectomy 4 weeks later. The assay was immunoSEQ multiplex PCR, and TCRdb's table has in-frame clones only and misses some. The repertoire has about 130,000 clones, 70% to 90% of them found once; the top ten carry approximately 12%. The sample in question was blood, obtained from a patient whose treatment included radiotherapy and nephrectomy. The receptors shown here come from a woman in her forties or fifties with renal cell carcinoma.

This clone has only a few counts. J is TRBJ1-1 and V is TRBV20-1; D gene unclear. The V end lost 6 bases, the J end lost 11 bases, and 16 bases lay between the germline ends. The CDR3 sequence is 11 residues long. Germline V gene lookup returns CDR1 DFQATT and CDR2 SNEGSKA (reference sequence). The CDR3 is CSAEDLPVAFF. In DNA, the CDR3 is TGCAGTGCCGAGGATCTGCCAGTGGCTTTCTTT.

CDR3 in amino acids: CASSSIGTPMAGEKLFF. DNA for the CDR3: TGTGCCAGCAGCTCCATAGGGACTCCCATGGCCGGTGAAAAACTGTTTTTT. This chain links TRBV11-2 with TRBJ1-4; D is perhaps TRBD1 (5 bases). V was shortened by 4 bases and J by 7 bases, with 22 bases between the two germline ends. Germline CDR1 is SGHAT and CDR2 is FQNNGV. The CDR3 contains 17 residues. The variable domain in full, with the rest retrieved from reference TRBV11-2 and TRBJ1-4, is EAGVAQSPRYKIIEKRQSVAFWCNPISGHATLYWYQQILGQGPKLLIQFQNNGVVDDSQLPKDRFSAERLKGVDSTLKIQPAKLEDSAVYLCASSSIGTPMAGEKLFFGSGTQLSVL.

This clone appeared once. V gene TRBV18 combines with J gene TRBJ2-7; a possible D gene is TRBD2 (5 bases). Trimming pared 5 bases from V and 2 bases from J, leaving 10 bases between. In germline, CDR1 is KGHSH, CDR2 LQKENI. CDR3 length: 13 amino acids. CDR3 protein: CASSVDYTYEQYF. In nucleotides, the CDR3 is TGTGCCAGCTCAGTTGACTATACCTACGAGCAGTACTTC.

The chain joins TRBV30 to TRBJ2-1; D is unresolved. CDR1 and CDR2 from the germline V gene are GTSNPN and SVGIG (reference sequence). The CDR3 has 12 residues. The ends were cut back, 3 bases at V and 3 bases at J, with 6 bases in the middle. In nucleotides, the CDR3 is TGTGCCTGGAGGAATCTCTACAATGAGCAGTTCTTC. It yields the protein CAWRNLYNEQFF.

This chain uses TRBV5-8 with TRBJ2-3; D ambiguous. The germline V gene has CDR1 SGHTS and CDR2 YDEGEE. Trimming pared 3 bases from V and 2 bases from J, leaving 1 base between. This CDR3 has 11 residues. DNA of the CDR3: TGTGCCAGCAGCTCCACAGATACGCAGTATTTT. Protein sequence: CASSSTDTQYF.

The chain combines TRBV6-5 with TRBJ2-7; TRBD2 aligns across 15 bases. CDR3 length equals 15 residues. The germline gives CDR1 MNHEY, CDR2 SVGAGI. The V segment lost 4 bases and the J segment 3 bases; nucleotides outside the gene matches: 1. The CDR3 DNA reads TGTGCCAGCAGTTTGGGACTAGCGGGAGGCTACGAGCAGTACTTC. The encoded protein is CASSLGLAGGYEQYF.

Notes on this clone: Different DNA sequences within this sample yield the same CDR3. This chain uses TRBV5-1 with TRBJ2-2; no firm D call. Germline values: CDR1 SGHRS, CDR2 YFSETQ. V lost 0 bases and J 2 bases, leaving 8 bases between the germline ends. The CDR3 sequence is 15 residues long. The CDR3 loop reads CASSLGGENTGELFF. CDR3 sequence (DNA): TGCGCCAGCAGCTTGGGTGGGGAAAACACCGGGGAGCTGTTTTTT.

In nucleotides, the CDR3 is TGTGCCAGCAGTTACTCGACCTATGGGGTTAACTATGGCTACACCTTC. Its translation: CASSYSTYGVNYGYTF. The chain joins TRBV6-6 to TRBJ1-2, with D uncertain. Germline V gives CDR1 MNHNY, CDR2 SVGAGI (reference sequence). CDR3 length equals 16 residues. The V and J ends lost 0 bases and 1 base respectively, with 12 bases between them.

CDR3 nucleotides: TGTGCCAGCAGCTTGGCAGGGCCCGGGGAGCTGTTTTTT. As protein: CASSLAGPGELFF. The chain couples TRBV5-5 to TRBJ2-2, with D tentatively TRBD1 (5 bases). There are 13 residues in the CDR3. The germline V gene has CDR1 SGHKS and CDR2 YYEKEE (reference sequence). With 0 bases removed from V and 6 bases from J, the gap between germline ends came to 6 bases.

V gene TRBV7-2 combines with J gene TRBJ2-3; D call uncertain. The CDR3 length is 15 residues. V lost 1 base and J lost 2, with 10 bases in between. Per the germline V gene, CDR1 is SGHTA and CDR2 is FQGNSA. The CDR3 sequence is CASSLVILPTDTQYF. For the CDR3, the DNA is TGTGCCAGCAGCTTAGTAATTCTTCCCACAGATACGCAGTATTTT. Combining the CDR3 with reference TRBV7-2 and TRBJ2-3 gives the whole variable domain GAGVSQSPSNKVTEKGKDVELRCDPISGHTALYWYRQSLGQGLEFLIYFQGNSAPDKSGLPSDRFSAERTGGSVSTLTIQRTQQEDSAVYLCASSLVILPTDTQYFGPGTRLTVL.

This chain joins TRBV2 and TRBJ2-7, with TRBD1 identical over 12 bases. V was pared by 5 bases and J by 3 bases, with 2 bases of the junction left unmatched. The CDR3 consists of 14 residues. Germline assignment: CDR1 SNHLY and CDR2 FYNNEI. This chain's CDR3 is CASSRDRGLYEQYF. CDR3 nucleotides: TGTGCCAGCAGTCGGGACAGGGGGCTCTACGAGCAGTACTTC.

This rearrangement joins TRBV19 to TRBJ2-3, with D possibly TRBD2 on 5 matching bases. Trimming took 4 bases from V and 3 from J, leaving 14 bases between them. The CDR3 is 15 residues long. Germline loops: CDR1 LNHDA, CDR2 SQIVND (reference sequence). The CDR3 sequence is CASSKGDGVTDTQYF. CDR3 coding DNA: TGTGCCAGTAGTAAGGGTGACGGGGTAACAGATACGCAGTATTTT.

CDR3 sequence: CASSRAGGRQETQYF. The CDR3 nucleotides are TGCGCCAGCAGCAGAGCGGGGGGACGACAAGAGACCCAGTACTTC. The gene calls are TRBV5-1 and TRBJ2-5; TRBD2 aligns across 9 bases. This CDR3 comprises 15 residues. Losses at the gene ends were 4 bases for V and 2 bases for J; bases not matched to a gene: 6. The germline CDR1 and CDR2 sequences are SGHRS and YFSETQ.

This chain's CDR3 is CASSQLRQGVKAFF. The CDR3 DNA sequence: TGCGCCAGCAGCCAACTCCGACAGGGGGTGAAGGCTTTCTTT. The chain recombines TRBV4-1 with TRBJ1-1, with 9 bases matching TRBD1. Trimming removed 2 bases from V and 11 bases from J; junction bases left unmatched: 9. CDR1 is MGHRA and CDR2 is YSYEKL in the germline V gene. The CDR3 is 14 amino acids.

This clone was seen just once. The chain combines TRBV7-3 with TRBJ2-6; D gene unclear. The V gene's germline CDR1 is SGHTA and CDR2 FQGTGA. The V end was cut by 4 bases, the J end by 0 bases, with 10 bases between. The CDR3 runs 16 residues. CDR3 nucleotides: TGTGCCAGCAGCTCTAGACCCCTCTCTGGGGCCAACGTCCTGACTTTC. Translated: CASSSRPLSGANVLTF.

The V call is TRBV5-1, the J call TRBJ1-6; D remains unclear. The CDR3 contains 15 residues. Per the germline V gene, CDR1 is SGHRS and CDR2 is YFSETQ. The germline V and J ends were trimmed by 4 bases and 6 bases, with 14 bases remaining between them. This CDR3 is CASSRSQGPNSPLHF. CDR3 nucleotide sequence: TGCGCCAGCAGCCGATCACAAGGACCTAATTCACCCCTCCACTTT.

The chain employs TRBV7-3 and TRBJ2-3; D possibly matches TRBD1 or TRBD2 (6 bases each). Germline lookup yields CDR1 SGHTA and CDR2 FQGTGA. The germline V and J ends were trimmed by 5 bases and 3 bases, with 15 bases remaining between them. This CDR3 is 15 amino acids long. In DNA, the CDR3 is TGTGCCAGCAGCCCATACGGGGGCGAAACAGATACGCAGTATTTT. As protein: CASSPYGGETDTQYF.

The gene calls are TRBV9 and TRBJ2-2, with 10 positions matching TRBD2. This CDR3 contains 19 residues. Germline V gene sequence: CDR1 SGDLS, CDR2 YYNGEE. V was clipped by 3 bases and J by 2 bases; unmatched bases: 13. CDR3 residues: CASSAGSPSGGPNTGELFF. CDR3 in DNA: TGTGCCAGCAGCGCCGGATCCCCTAGCGGGGGTCCCAACACCGGGGAGCTGTTTTTT.

This sequence joins TRBV5-4 and TRBJ2-3, with 13 bases matching TRBD2. Germline V lookup: CDR1 SGHNT, CDR2 YYREEE (reference sequence). This CDR3 comprises 16 residues. The ends lost 4 bases at V and 1 base at J; junction bases unmatched: 3. The CDR3 region is CASSATSGGGTDTQYF. CDR3 sequence (DNA): TGTGCCAGCAGCGCCACTAGCGGGGGGGGCACAGATACGCAGTATTTT.

This clone was found a few times. The chain combines TRBV4-3 with TRBJ1-2; D remains unclear. The germline V gene has CDR1 LGHNA and CDR2 YSLEER. This CDR3 comprises 14 residues. V lost 4 bases to trimming and J lost 6 bases, with 15 bases between them. CDR3 nucleotides: TGCGCCAGCAGCCCGCAACCCGTGGCAGATGGCTACACCTTC. Translated: CASSPQPVADGYTF.

This chain links TRBV2 with TRBJ1-4; D is undetermined. Between the trimmed V and J ends, which lost 6 bases and 0 bases, there was a span of 11 bases. The CDR3 has 15 residues. Germline V gene data show CDR1 as SNHLY and CDR2 as FYNNEI. The CDR3 region has the DNA TGTGCCAGCAGATTGGACCGAGCAACTAATGAAAAACTGTTTTTT. Amino acids: CASRLDRATNEKLFF.

This sequence joins TRBV2 and TRBJ1-1; D uncertain. This CDR3 region has 12 residues. V was cut by 3 bases and J by 0 bases, with 2 bases left in between. Germline V gene sequence: CDR1 SNHLY, CDR2 FYNNEI. CDR3 nucleotide sequence: TGTGCCAGCAGTGATGTGAACACTGAAGCTTTCTTT. This sequence encodes CASSDVNTEAFF.

This rearrangement joins TRBV5-1 to TRBJ2-1; tentatively, D is TRBD2 (6 bases). The CDR3 is 12 residues long. The V gene lost 0 bases and the J gene lost 14 bases, with 12 bases spanning the gap. Germline V CDR1 and CDR2: SGHRS, YFSETQ. The CDR3 coding sequence is TGCGCCAGCAGCTTGGAACAGCGGGTTAAGTTCTTC. Translated, it gives CASSLEQRVKFF. Combining the CDR3 with reference TRBV5-1 and TRBJ2-1 gives the whole variable domain KAGVTQTPRYLIKTRGQQVTLSCSPISGHRSVSWYQQTPGQGLQFLFEYFSETQRNKGNFPGRFSGRQFSNSRSEMNVSTLELGDSALYLCASSLEQRVKFFGPGTRLTVL.

The chain links TRBV19 to TRBJ2-3, with D possibly being TRBD2 (5 bases). Trimming shortened V by 3 bases and J by 1 base, and 8 bases separated the two germline ends. The CDR3 is 14 amino acids. The germline CDR1 and CDR2 sequences are LNHDA and SQIVND (reference sequence). The CDR3 here is CASSIAGGTDTQYF. The CDR3 bases are TGTGCCAGTAGTATCGCGGGCGGCACAGATACGCAGTATTTT.

The chain couples TRBV10-2 to TRBJ2-7, with a tentative D call TRBD2 (6 bases). This CDR3 contains 14 residues. The ends were cut back, 5 bases at V and 1 base at J, with 12 bases in the middle. Germline V gives CDR1 WSHSY, CDR2 SAAADI. Here the CDR3 reads CASSRTSTSYEQYF. In nucleotides, the CDR3 is TGCGCCAGCAGTCGAACTAGCACTTCCTACGAGCAGTACTTC.

There are a few counts of this clone. J is TRBJ2-5 and V is TRBV5-1, with 9 bases aligning to TRBD2. The CDR3 is 15 amino acids. V was pared by 3 bases and J by 3 bases, with 6 bases of the junction left unmatched. Germline V gene data show CDR1 as SGHRS and CDR2 as YFSETQ. CDR3 region: CASSSVGGGEETQYF. The CDR3 DNA sequence: TGCGCCAGCAGCTCCGTTGGCGGGGGGGAAGAGACCCAGTACTTC.